The source of this TCR beta chain is a study of identifying expanded T cells in peripheral blood. TCRdb's copy holds only in-frame clones and misses some; the assay was immunoSEQ multiplex PCR. The sample comprises 100,000 to 150,000 clones, over 65% of which are singletons, and around 3.3% rests with the top ten. During the collection period, no donor immune events like infections were recorded. Trimming shortened V by 5 bases and J by 0 bases, and 10 bases separated the two germline ends. In germline, CDR1 is SSHAT, CDR2 FNYEAQ (reference sequence). The CDR3 has 14 residues. The V call is TRBV7-7, the J call TRBJ2-5; D tentatively reads TRBD1 or TRBD2 (5 bases each). The sequence was collected from a person aged 18 to 70 in good health. The sample consisted of blood. CDR3 amino acids: CASSPPGHQETQYF. The CDR3 DNA reads TGTGCCAGCAGCCCTCCGGGACACCAAGAGACCCAGTACTTC.